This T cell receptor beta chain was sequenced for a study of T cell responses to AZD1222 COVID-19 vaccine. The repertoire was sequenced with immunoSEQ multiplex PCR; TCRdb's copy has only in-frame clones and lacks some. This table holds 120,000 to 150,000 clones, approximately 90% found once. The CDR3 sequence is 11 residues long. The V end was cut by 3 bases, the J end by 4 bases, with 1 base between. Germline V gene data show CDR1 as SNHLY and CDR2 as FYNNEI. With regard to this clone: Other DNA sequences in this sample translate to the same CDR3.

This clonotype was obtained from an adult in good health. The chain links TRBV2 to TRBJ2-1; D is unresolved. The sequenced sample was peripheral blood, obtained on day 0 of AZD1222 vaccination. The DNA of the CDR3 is TGTGCCAGCAGTGAGTACAATGAGCAGTTCTTC. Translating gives CASSEYNEQFF.